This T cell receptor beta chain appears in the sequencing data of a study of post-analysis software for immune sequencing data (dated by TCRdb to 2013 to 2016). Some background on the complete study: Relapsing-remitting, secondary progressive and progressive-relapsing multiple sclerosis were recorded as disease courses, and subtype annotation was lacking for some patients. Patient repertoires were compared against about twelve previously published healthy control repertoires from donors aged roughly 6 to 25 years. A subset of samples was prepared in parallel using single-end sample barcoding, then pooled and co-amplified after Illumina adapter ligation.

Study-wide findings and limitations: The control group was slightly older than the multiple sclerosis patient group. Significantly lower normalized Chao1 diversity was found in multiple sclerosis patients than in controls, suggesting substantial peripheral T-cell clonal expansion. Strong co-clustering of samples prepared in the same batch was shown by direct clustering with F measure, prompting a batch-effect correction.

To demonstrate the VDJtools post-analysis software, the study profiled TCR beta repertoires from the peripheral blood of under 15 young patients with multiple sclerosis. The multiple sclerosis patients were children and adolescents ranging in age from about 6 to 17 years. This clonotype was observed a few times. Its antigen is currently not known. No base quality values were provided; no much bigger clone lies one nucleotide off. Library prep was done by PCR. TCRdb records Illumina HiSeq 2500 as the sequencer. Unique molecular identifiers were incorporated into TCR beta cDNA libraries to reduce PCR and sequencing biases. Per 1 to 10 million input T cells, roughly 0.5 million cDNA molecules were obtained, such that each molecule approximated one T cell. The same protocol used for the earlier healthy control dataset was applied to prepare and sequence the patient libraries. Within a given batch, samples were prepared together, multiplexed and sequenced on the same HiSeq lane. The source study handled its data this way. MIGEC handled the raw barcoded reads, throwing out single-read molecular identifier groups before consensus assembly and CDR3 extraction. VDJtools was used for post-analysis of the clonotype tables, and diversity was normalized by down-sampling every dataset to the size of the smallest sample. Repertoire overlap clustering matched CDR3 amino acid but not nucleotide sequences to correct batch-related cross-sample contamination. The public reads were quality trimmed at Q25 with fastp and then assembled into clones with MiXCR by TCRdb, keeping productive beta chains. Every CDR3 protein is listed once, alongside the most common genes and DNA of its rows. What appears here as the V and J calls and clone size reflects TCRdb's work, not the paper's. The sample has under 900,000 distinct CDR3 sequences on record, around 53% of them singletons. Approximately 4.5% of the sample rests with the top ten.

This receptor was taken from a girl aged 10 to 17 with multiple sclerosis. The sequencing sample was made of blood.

The nucleotide sequence is given as TGTGCCAGCAGCGTACTGGGGACTTGGGAAGAGACCCAGTACTTC. Its coded protein is CASSVLGTWEETQYF. Recombination connected TRBV11-2 to TRBJ2-5, with TRBD2 tentatively as D gene (6 bases match). CDR3 length: 15 amino acids, cysteine to phenylalanine. Only the CDR3 portion is preserved as DNA: 45 bases, with reading frame beginning at the first base. CDR1 is given as SGHAT and CDR2 as FQNNGV, both from the germline V gene. V loses 5 bases of germline sequence and J loses 3 bases, and the interval between the two ends is 16 bases.